Below, 24 T cell receptor beta chains from the same sample are listed, as sequenced in a study of blood T cells in healthy people across ages. It was with a sample-barcoded 5' primer and a J-beta primer mix that a second PCR of roughly 7 to 12 cycles was run. TCRdb processed the 5' RACE reads anew with MiXCR; each CDR3 protein has one entry. Of roughly 1,500,000 distinct CDR3 sequences listed, about 40% are singletons. The sequencing input was blood. These receptors were collected from a woman aged 18-29 years in good health.

This clonotype came up a few times. CDR3 sequence (DNA): TGTGCCAGCAGCCTTGAACAGGACACACCGTCTTACGAGCAGTACTTC. Encoded protein: CASSLEQDTPSYEQYF. The chain is built from TRBV7-9 and TRBJ2-7, with a weak D call TRBD1 (5 bases). The CDR3 covers 16 residues. The V gene's germline CDR1 is SEHNR and CDR2 FQNEAQ (reference sequence). Trimming took 5 bases from V and 4 from J, leaving 21 bases between them.

This chain uses TRBV20-1 with TRBJ2-1; D gene unclear. The V gene's germline CDR1 is DFQATT and CDR2 SNEGSKA (reference sequence). The CDR3 contains 14 residues. V lost 1 base to trimming and J lost 0 bases, with 7 bases between them. The CDR3 sequence: CSARVEVSYNEQFF. The DNA of the CDR3 is TGCAGTGCTAGAGTTGAGGTCTCCTACAATGAGCAGTTCTTC.

This clonotype was seen a handful of times. V is TRBV28 and J is TRBJ2-7, with 9 bases identical to TRBD1. V lost 6 bases, J lost 6 bases, and 12 bases stayed unmatched. This CDR3 contains 15 residues. Germline V gene lookup returns CDR1 MDHEN and CDR2 SYDVKM. The CDR3 coding sequence is TGTGCCAGCAGGAACTCCGGGACAGGGCCATCCGAGCAGTACTTC. It is translated as CASRNSGTGPSEQYF.

This chain uses TRBV18 with TRBJ2-3; 7 bases map to TRBD1. The CDR3 contains 16 residues. Germline-derived CDR1 and CDR2 are KGHSH and LQKENI. Germline trimming cut 0 bases from V and 2 bases from J; bases unmatched to any gene: 5. CDR3 amino acids: CASSPPGQSITDTQYF. Written as DNA, the CDR3 is TGTGCCAGCTCACCACCGGGACAGAGTATCACAGATACGCAGTATTTT. The full variable domain, with the rest looked up from reference TRBV18 and TRBJ2-3, is NAGVMQNPRHLVRRRGQEARLRCSPMKGHSHVYWYRQLPEEGLKFMVYLQKENIIDESGMPKERFSAEFPKEGPSILRIQQVVRGDSAAYFCASSPPGQSITDTQYFGPGTRLTVL.

The chain employs TRBV7-6 and TRBJ2-3; D call uncertain. Trimming cost V 0 bases and J 2 bases, with 12 bases left between them. Germline values: CDR1 SGHVS, CDR2 FNYEAQ. The CDR3 is 16 residues long. The CDR3 loop is CASSLAQVAPTDTQYF. The CDR3 DNA is TGTGCCAGCAGCTTAGCGCAGGTAGCACCCACAGATACGCAGTATTTT.

A few counts support this clonotype. This chain uses TRBV6-5 with TRBJ1-6, with 9 positions matching TRBD1. The CDR3 loop spans 18 amino acids. J gave up 4 bases and V 4 bases, and 11 bases lay outside the gene matches. The germline CDR1 and CDR2 sequences are MNHEY and SVGAGI. The CDR3 nucleotides read TGTGCCAGCAGTTCGGCCTACAGGGGGCTGGTTTATAATTCACCCCTCCACTTT. It yields the protein CASSSAYRGLVYNSPLHF.

This clonotype was counted many times. Compared with germline, one end of the junction differs, possibly owing to a read error. The rearrangement links TRBV9 to TRBJ2-7; 12 bases align to TRBD1. This CDR3 comprises 15 residues. Germline V lookup: CDR1 SGDLS, CDR2 YYNGEE. CDR3 residues: CASSEGQGASYEQYF. CDR3 DNA sequence: TGCGCCAGCAGCGAGGGACAGGGGGCCTCCTACGAGCAGTACTTC.

This sequence joins TRBV28 and TRBJ1-1; D unresolved. V lost 2 bases and J 3 bases, leaving 10 bases between the germline ends. Germline V gene sequence: CDR1 MDHEN, CDR2 SYDVKM. This CDR3 has 14 residues. Written as DNA, the CDR3 is TGTGCCAGCAGTTTAAAACCAGTACACACTGAAGCTTTCTTT. Protein product: CASSLKPVHTEAFF.

In regard to this clonotype: At one of its ends the junction is not consistent with the germline gene, which may arise from a read error. The genes are TRBV7-3 and TRBJ1-1; possible D gene TRBD1, 6 bases. CDR1 is SGHTA and CDR2 is FQGTGA in the germline V gene. The CDR3 consists of 13 residues. The CDR3 reads CASREGVNTKAFF. The CDR3 nucleotides are TGTGCCAGCAGGGAGGGGGTGAACACTAAAGCTTTCTTT.

A note on this clonotype: At one end, the junction sequence differs from germline, possibly due to a read error. The CDR3 region is CASSLTLAGVRSDAQYF. The DNA of the CDR3 is TGTGCCAGCAGTCTGACCTTAGCGGGAGTAAGGTCAGATGCGCAGTATTTT. The V and J genes are TRBV12-3 or TRBV12-4 and TRBJ2-3; 9 bases fit TRBD2. The CDR3 covers 17 residues.

The rearrangement uses TRBV4-1 and TRBJ1-2; D is ambiguous. The CDR3 is 15 residues long. The germline V gene has CDR1 MGHRA and CDR2 YSYEKL. V was trimmed by 6 bases and J by 1 base, leaving 15 bases between them. The CDR3 here is CASRLHGGFNYGYTF. CDR3 bases: TGCGCCAGCAGGCTCCACGGAGGATTTAACTATGGCTACACCTTC.

CDR3 residues: CASSQVGTGNEKLFF. CDR3 DNA: TGCGCCAGCAGCCAAGTTGGGACAGGGAATGAAAAACTGTTTTTT. The chain has TRBV4-1 and TRBJ1-4; 9 bases agree with TRBD1. The CDR3 runs 15 residues. J was trimmed by 5 bases and V by 1 base; bases with no gene match: 2. Germline assignment: CDR1 MGHRA and CDR2 YSYEKL.

The rearrangement links TRBV5-5 to TRBJ2-1; no definite D call. CDR3 size: 13 residues. Germline lookup yields CDR1 SGHKS and CDR2 YYEKEE (reference sequence). V gave up 4 bases and J gave up 5 bases, with 10 bases separating them. CDR3 protein: CASSEGNHNEQFF. The CDR3 nucleotides read TGTGCCAGCAGCGAAGGAAACCACAATGAGCAGTTCTTC.

The chain links TRBV7-8 to TRBJ1-5; no definite D call. Germline CDR1 SGHVS, CDR2 FQNEAQ. The germline V and J ends were trimmed by 5 bases and 6 bases, with 17 bases remaining between them. The CDR3 has 15 residues. The CDR3 nucleotides read TGTGCCAGCAGCCAGCTGACACTTTTCGGTCAGCCCCAGCATTTT. Protein product: CASSQLTLFGQPQHF.

The chain joins TRBV6-2 or TRBV6-3 to TRBJ1-2; no clear D. Germline lookup yields CDR1 MNHEY and CDR2 SVGEGT. CDR3 length equals 16 residues. V dropped 3 bases and J dropped 4 bases, with 18 bases sitting between them. This chain's CDR3 is CASSYRATRTLYGYTF. The CDR3 DNA follows: TGTGCCAGCAGTTATCGGGCCACCAGGACCCTCTATGGCTACACCTTC.

This chain connects TRBV20-1 to TRBJ2-3; 10 nucleotides agree with TRBD2. The CDR3 has 15 residues. V dropped 6 bases and J dropped 4; count of bases not matched to a gene: 10. Germline CDR1 reads DFQATT; CDR2 reads SNEGSKA (reference sequence). The CDR3 region has the DNA TGCAGTGCCCGAAGCGGGAGGGCCGTGGCAGATACGCAGTATTTT. Translating it yields CSARSGRAVADTQYF.

The V and J genes are TRBV6-1 and TRBJ1-4; unclear D gene. Trimming took 3 bases from V and 0 from J, leaving 5 bases between them. In germline, CDR1 is MNHNS, CDR2 SASEGT. The CDR3 loop spans 14 amino acids. This CDR3 reads CASSDGSTNEKLFF. The CDR3 region has the DNA TGTGCCAGCAGTGACGGTTCAACTAATGAAAAACTGTTTTTT.

This clonotype was picked up one time. This sequence joins TRBV9 and TRBJ2-7; the D gene is possibly TRBD2 (6 bases). V lost 0 bases, J lost 3 bases, and 10 bases lay in between. The CDR3 runs to 14 residues. Germline loops: CDR1 SGDLS, CDR2 YYNGEE. The CDR3 sequence: CASSVDSSDYEQYF. Written as DNA, the CDR3 is TGTGCCAGCAGCGTAGACTCTAGCGACTACGAGCAGTACTTC.

The rearrangement uses TRBV28 and TRBJ1-2, with TRBD1 matching over 7 bases. The V gene's germline CDR1 is MDHEN and CDR2 SYDVKM. This CDR3 has 14 amino acids. Trimming took 6 bases from V and 4 from J; bases not matched to a gene: 8. The CDR3 here is CASSRGEGAYGYTF. CDR3 DNA sequence: TGTGCCAGCAGCAGGGGGGAAGGTGCCTATGGCTACACCTTC.

The V and J genes are TRBV13 and TRBJ1-2; D ambiguous. V was pared by 4 bases and J by 8 bases, with 14 bases between. Looked up from germline, CDR1 is PRHDT and CDR2 is FYEKMQ (reference sequence). CDR3 length equals 13 residues. CDR3 loop: CASSYRTGGGYTF. The CDR3, as DNA: TGTGCCAGCAGCTACCGGACCGGAGGAGGCTACACCTTC. Filled out from reference TRBV13 and TRBJ1-2, the complete variable domain reads AAGVIQSPRHLIKEKRETATLKCYPIPRHDTVYWYQQGPGQDPQFLISFYEKMQSDKGSIPDRFSAQQFSDYHSELNMSSLELGDSALYFCASSYRTGGGYTFGSGTRLTVV.

The chain carries TRBV27 and TRBJ2-7, with 11 bases matching TRBD2. The length of the CDR3 is 13 residues. The V gene's germline CDR1 is MNHEY and CDR2 SMNVEV (reference sequence). V lost 6 bases and J lost 5; bases outside the gene matches: 3. DNA for the CDR3: TGTGCCAGCAGCACTAGCGGGAGTAACGAGCAGTACTTC. It encodes CASSTSGSNEQYF.

This clonotype was picked up a small number of times. CDR3 sequence reads: CSVGPSGTGGTEAFF. The CDR3 bases are TGCAGCGTTGGGCCGTCCGGGACAGGAGGCACTGAAGCTTTCTTT. The chain couples TRBV29-1 to TRBJ1-1; 8 bases are shared with TRBD1. CDR1 is SQVTM, CDR2 ANQGSEA, per germline. V trimming: 4 bases; J trimming: 4 bases; junction bases outside the gene matches: 11. This CDR3 spans 15 amino acids.

V and J are TRBV2 and TRBJ2-7; no firm D call. Trimming took off 10 bases at V and 3 bases at J, with 13 bases between the two ends. The CDR3 totals 12 residues. CDR1 is SNHLY and CDR2 is FYNNEI in the germline V gene. The CDR3 DNA follows: TGTGCCACCGGACGGCAAGACTACGAGCAGTACTTC. It specifies CATGRQDYEQYF. The full variable domain, in which reference TRBV2 and TRBJ2-7 provide the parts outside the CDR3, is EPEVTQTPSHQVTQMGQEVILRCVPISNHLYFYWYRQILGQKVEFLVSFYNNEISEKSEIFDDQFSVERPDGSNFTLKIRSTKLEDSAMYFCATGRQDYEQYFGPGTRLTVT.

The rearrangement links TRBV4-1 to TRBJ2-1; D is uncertain. Trimming left V 4 bases short and J 5 bases short, with 12 bases between. Germline V gene lookup returns CDR1 MGHRA and CDR2 YSYEKL. The CDR3 runs to 14 residues. The CDR3 spells CASSPPGEDNEQFF. The CDR3 region has the DNA TGCGCCAGCAGCCCCCCGGGTGAGGACAATGAGCAGTTCTTC.